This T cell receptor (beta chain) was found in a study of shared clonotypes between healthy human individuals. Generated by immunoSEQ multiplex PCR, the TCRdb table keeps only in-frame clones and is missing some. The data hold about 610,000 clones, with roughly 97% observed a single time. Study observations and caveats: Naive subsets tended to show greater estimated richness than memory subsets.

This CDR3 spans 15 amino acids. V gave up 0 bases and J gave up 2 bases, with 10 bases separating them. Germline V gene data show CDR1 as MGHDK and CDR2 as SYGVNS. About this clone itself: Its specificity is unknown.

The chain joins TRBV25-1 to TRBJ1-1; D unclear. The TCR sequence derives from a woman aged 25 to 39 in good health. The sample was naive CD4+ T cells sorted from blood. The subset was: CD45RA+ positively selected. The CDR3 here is CASSEYEQPNTEAFF. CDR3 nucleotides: TGTGCCAGCAGTGAATATGAACAGCCTAACACTGAAGCTTTCTTT.